Below are 22 T cell receptor beta chains sequenced from a single sample in a study of blood T cell repertoires in COVID-19. Profiled with immunoSEQ multiplex PCR; TCRdb holds only in-frame clones, not every one. The sample shows some 180,000 clones, 90% of them seen only once. The sample was peripheral blood. The origin of the receptors is a middle-aged man with acute or convalescent COVID-19.

CDR3 loop: CASSLGSAYQETQYF. The CDR3 DNA follows: TGTGCCAGCAGCTTAGGATCAGCGTACCAAGAGACCCAGTACTTC. This chain links TRBV7-9 with TRBJ2-5, with D hard to call. V was pared by 1 base and J by 0 bases, with 9 bases between. CDR3 length: 15 residues. CDR1 and CDR2 (germline): SEHNR, FQNEAQ (reference sequence).

The V and J genes are TRBV7-9 and TRBJ1-1; D unclear. Germline V lookup: CDR1 SEHNR, CDR2 FQNEAQ (reference sequence). V was pared by 5 bases and J by 7 bases, with 14 bases between. CDR3 length: 13 amino acids. CDR3 sequence reads: CASSGPGRHEAFF. In DNA, the CDR3 is TGTGCCAGCAGCGGACCGGGAAGACATGAAGCTTTCTTT.

The chain links TRBV5-1 to TRBJ1-2; TRBD1 matches 9 bases. The germline CDR1 and CDR2 sequences are SGHRS and YFSETQ. The CDR3 length is 15 residues. V lost 0 bases to trimming and J lost 0 bases; unmatched junction nucleotides: 0. The chain's CDR3 is CASSLGDRANYGYTF. As DNA, the CDR3 is TGCGCCAGCAGCTTGGGGGACAGGGCTAACTATGGCTACACCTTC.

This clone appeared once. J is TRBJ2-3 and V is TRBV12-5; 10 nucleotides line up with TRBD2. From germline, CDR1 is LGHNT and CDR2 FRNRAP. The ends lost 1 base at V and 4 bases at J; junction bases unmatched: 5. The CDR3 spans 16 residues. CDR3 protein: CASGLGLAGVSDTQYF. In DNA, the CDR3 is TGTGCTAGTGGTTTGGGGCTAGCGGGGGTTTCAGATACGCAGTATTTT.

The rearrangement joins TRBV7-9 to TRBJ1-1, with D unclear. Trimming pared 3 bases from V and 3 bases from J, leaving 5 bases between. Germline V gene data show CDR1 as SEHNR and CDR2 as FQNEAQ (reference sequence). The CDR3 runs to 12 residues. The CDR3, as DNA: TGTGCCAGCAGCTTTTCGGACACTGAAGCTTTCTTT. Protein product: CASSFSDTEAFF.

The CDR3 protein is CASSRGYGYTF. For the CDR3, the DNA is TGCGCCAGCAGTAGGGGTTATGGCTACACCTTC. The chain uses TRBV10-1 and TRBJ1-2; D is perhaps TRBD1 (5 bases). V was pared by 5 bases and J by 5 bases, with 6 bases between. Germline CDR1 WNHNN, CDR2 SYGVQD (reference sequence). This CDR3 is built from 11 residues.

The chain is built from TRBV7-2 and TRBJ2-3, with TRBD1 as a possible D gene (6 bases). V lost 3 bases, J lost 5 bases, and 12 bases lay in between. Germline V gene lookup returns CDR1 SGHTA and CDR2 FQGNSA. The CDR3 loop spans 14 amino acids. The CDR3 is CASSFQGSVDTQYF. In DNA, the CDR3 is TGTGCCAGCAGCTTCCAGGGGAGTGTAGATACGCAGTATTTT.

The V gene is TRBV27, the J gene TRBJ2-3, with no clear D. Deletions cut 5 bases from V and 6 bases from J, with 18 bases between. From germline, CDR1 is MNHEY and CDR2 SMNVEV (reference sequence). The CDR3 has 15 residues. The CDR3 reads CASSPRILLSDTQYF. The CDR3 bases are TGTGCCAGCAGTCCACGTATCCTACTCTCCGATACGCAGTATTTT.

The chain has TRBV19 and TRBJ2-1, with 8 bases identical to TRBD1. The CDR3 has 15 amino acids. Germline CDR1 reads LNHDA; CDR2 reads SQIVND (reference sequence). The junction had 3 bases not matched to a gene; V was cut back by 2 bases and J by 3 bases. CDR3 sequence reads: CASSIQGASYNEQFF. The CDR3 DNA reads as TGTGCCAGTAGTATACAGGGGGCGAGCTACAATGAGCAGTTCTTC.

The chain carries TRBV6-2 or TRBV6-3 and TRBJ1-4, with 8 bases identical to TRBD1. After removal of 5 bases from V and 7 bases from J, the junction contained 12 bases not matched to a gene. The CDR3 is 16 amino acids. Germline V gene data show CDR1 as MNHEY and CDR2 as SVGEGT. The CDR3 reads CASSNLDQGAGEKLFF. The CDR3 nucleotides read TGTGCCAGCAGTAATCTCGATCAGGGGGCGGGTGAAAAACTGTTTTTT.

The V call is TRBV5-1, the J call TRBJ2-3, with 8 bases fitting TRBD2. CDR3 length: 16 amino acids. V lost 4 bases, J lost 0 bases, and 7 bases stayed unmatched. CDR1 is SGHRS and CDR2 is YFSETQ in the germline V gene. CDR3 loop: CASSLSTSASTDTQYF. The CDR3 DNA is TGCGCCAGCAGCCTCTCGACTAGCGCTAGCACAGATACGCAGTATTTT.

The rearrangement uses TRBV10-3 and TRBJ1-5; 7 nucleotides line up with TRBD1. CDR3 size: 15 residues. Unmatched junction bases numbered 7, after V lost 2 bases and J lost 6 bases. Germline V gives CDR1 ENHRY, CDR2 SYGVKD. The CDR3 sequence is CAISEGTVESQPQHF. As DNA, the CDR3 is TGTGCCATCAGTGAGGGGACAGTGGAGAGTCAGCCCCAGCATTTT.

The chain couples TRBV30 to TRBJ2-3, with a possible D match to TRBD1 (6 bases). Germline V gene sequence: CDR1 GTSNPN, CDR2 SVGIG (reference sequence). This CDR3 comprises 14 residues. Trimming took 1 base from V and 6 from J, leaving 14 bases between them. CDR3 nucleotide sequence: TGTGCCTGGAGTGAGAGGGGGAGAGCGGATACGCAGTATTTT. Translation gives CAWSERGRADTQYF.

The V call is TRBV27, the J call TRBJ1-6, with TRBD1 matching over 9 bases. The V and J ends lost 5 bases and 2 bases, in that order; junction bases with no gene match: 10. Germline-derived CDR1 and CDR2 are MNHEY and SMNVEV (reference sequence). The CDR3 has 18 residues. The CDR3 here is CASSTRTNRGPYNSPLHF. DNA of the CDR3: TGTGCCAGCAGTACCAGAACCAACAGGGGGCCCTATAATTCACCCCTCCACTTT.

The V call is TRBV7-3, the J call TRBJ2-1; 14 bases fit TRBD2. Unmatched junction bases numbered 8, after V lost 5 bases and J lost 8 bases. The CDR3 has 16 residues. CDR1 and CDR2 (germline): SGHTA, FQGTGA. The CDR3 sequence: CASSPGTSGSYDEQFF. The CDR3 DNA follows: TGTGCCAGCAGCCCAGGGACTAGCGGGAGTTACGATGAGCAGTTCTTC.

V gene TRBV3-1 (or the pseudogene TRBV3-2) combines with J gene TRBJ2-5; perhaps TRBD2 as D (6 bases). V lost 3 bases and J 4 bases, leaving 15 bases between the germline ends. The CDR3 extends over 15 amino acids. Looked up from germline, CDR1 is LGHDT and CDR2 is YNNKEL (reference sequence). This CDR3 is CASSQAWRAGETQYF. CDR3 DNA: TGTGCCAGCAGCCAGGCATGGAGGGCGGGAGAGACCCAGTACTTC.

The V and J genes are TRBV30 and TRBJ2-3; a weak D match, TRBD1 (6 bases). There are 15 residues in the CDR3. V lost 4 bases, J lost 0 bases, and 14 bases lay in between. In germline, CDR1 is GTSNPN, CDR2 SVGIG (reference sequence). Here the CDR3 DNA reads TGTGCCTGGACCATAGGGGGATCTAGCACAGATACGCAGTATTTT. This translates into CAWTIGGSSTDTQYF.

The DNA for the CDR3 is TGTGCCAGCAGTTTTCCCGGGACTAACAATGAGCAGTTCTTC. Amino acids: CASSFPGTNNEQFF. This chain uses TRBV27 with TRBJ2-1, with 7 positions matching TRBD2. Germline CDR1 reads MNHEY; CDR2 reads SMNVEV (reference sequence). The V gene end was trimmed by 3 bases and the J gene end by 5 bases; junction bases not matched to a gene: 4. The CDR3 sequence is 14 residues long.

The rearrangement joins TRBV2 to TRBJ1-6; D is uncertain. The V end was cut by 10 bases, the J end by 8 bases, with 18 bases between. CDR1 SNHLY and CDR2 FYNNEI come from the germline V gene. The CDR3 spans 14 residues. This CDR3 reads CATEGGIRDSPLHF. CDR3 sequence (DNA): TGTGCCACTGAGGGTGGAATCCGGGATTCACCCCTCCACTTT.

This clone was counted once. The chain has TRBV28 and TRBJ2-1, with D perhaps matching TRBD2 (5 bases). CDR3 size: 16 residues. Trimming removed 3 bases from V and 6 bases from J, with 18 bases in between. The germline V gene encodes CDR1 MDHEN and CDR2 SYDVKM. The CDR3: CASSFSGRSFFNEQFF. CDR3 DNA sequence: TGTGCCAGCAGTTTCAGCGGCAGGTCCTTCTTCAATGAGCAGTTCTTC.

This sequence joins TRBV5-1 and TRBJ2-7, with TRBD2 identical over 13 bases. J was trimmed by 4 bases and V by 3 bases; bases with no gene match: 7. The CDR3 is made up of 16 amino acids. Germline V gives CDR1 SGHRS, CDR2 YFSETQ. The CDR3 spells CASSSGTSGKVYEQYF. The CDR3 DNA reads TGCGCCAGCAGCTCCGGGACTAGCGGGAAAGTTTACGAGCAGTACTTC.

The chain joins TRBV5-1 to TRBJ1-4; D gene unclear. The CDR3 has 15 residues. Trimming took off 4 bases at V and 7 bases at J, with 17 bases between the two ends. In germline, CDR1 is SGHRS, CDR2 YFSETQ. CDR3 protein: CASSVTPGPSEKLFF. DNA of the CDR3: TGCGCCAGCAGCGTAACCCCGGGTCCCTCTGAAAAACTGTTTTTT.